This TCR beta chain is drawn from a study of monozygotic twins with inflammatory bowel disease. Worth noting for this clonotype: The antigen remains undetermined.

Per the germline V gene, CDR1 is DFQATT and CDR2 is SNEGSKA (reference sequence). The CDR3 spans 14 residues. The total RNA came straight from whole blood, and T cells were not sorted beforehand. The RNA usage for each TCR library was approximately 4,000 ng of total RNA. Added by template switching were UMIs that each held a 6-nucleotide sample barcode. TCRdb derives one entry per CDR3 protein from the 5' RACE reads, leaving out DNA. Its listing shows approximately 390,000 distinct CDR3 sequences. Regarding the study as a whole: It was in IBD patients that TCRbeta diversity (inverse Simpson) was lower than in healthy co-twins.

The TCR comes from a human donor with ulcerative colitis or Crohn's disease, or a healthy co-twin of an affected twin (not recorded which). The V call is TRBV20-1, the J call TRBJ1-2. The sequenced sample consisted of blood. The CDR3 protein is CSAREREANYGYTF.